This T cell receptor beta chain was captured by sequencing in a study of T cell responses to AZD1222 COVID-19 vaccine. The protocol was immunoSEQ multiplex PCR, while the TCRdb copy is restricted to in-frame clones and leaves out a portion. The top ten clones hold roughly a quarter of a sample with 95,000 to 150,000 clones, approximately 82% of them seen once. A single count supports this clone. Trimming pared 6 bases from V and 4 bases from J, leaving 18 bases between. Germline V gene lookup returns CDR1 LGHNT and CDR2 FRNRAP. The CDR3 spans 15 residues. Material: peripheral blood, obtained 28 days after the second AZD1222 dose. This TCR was sampled from an adult who received the AZD1222 COVID-19 vaccine. V is TRBV12-5 and J is TRBJ1-2; D ambiguous. CDR3 region: CASGSREEVGYGYTF. CDR3 in DNA: TGTGCTAGTGGCTCGCGGGAGGAGGTCGGCTATGGCTACACCTTC. The complete variable domain, with remaining parts taken from reference TRBV12-5 and TRBJ1-2, reads DARVTQTPRHKVTEMGQEVTMRCQPILGHNTVFWYRQTMMQGLELLAYFRNRAPLDDSGMPKDRFSAEMPDATLATLKIQPSEPRDSAVYFCASGSREEVGYGYTFGSGTRLTVV.